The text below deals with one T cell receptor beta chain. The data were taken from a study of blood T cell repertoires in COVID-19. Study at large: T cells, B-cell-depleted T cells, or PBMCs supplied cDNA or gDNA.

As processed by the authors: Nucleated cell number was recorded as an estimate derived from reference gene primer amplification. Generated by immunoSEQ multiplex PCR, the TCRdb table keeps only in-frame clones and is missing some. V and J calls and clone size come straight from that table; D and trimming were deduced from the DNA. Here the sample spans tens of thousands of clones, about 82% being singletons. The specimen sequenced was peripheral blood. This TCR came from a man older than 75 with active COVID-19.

CDR3 bases: TGTGCCAGCGGGTGGGGGGGAACTGAAGCTTTCTTT. Translated, it gives CASGWGGTEAFF. The chain recombines TRBV12-3 or TRBV12-4 with TRBJ1-1; tentative D call: TRBD1 (5 bases). Trimming cost V 8 bases and J 5 bases, with 12 bases left between them. CDR3 length equals 12 residues.